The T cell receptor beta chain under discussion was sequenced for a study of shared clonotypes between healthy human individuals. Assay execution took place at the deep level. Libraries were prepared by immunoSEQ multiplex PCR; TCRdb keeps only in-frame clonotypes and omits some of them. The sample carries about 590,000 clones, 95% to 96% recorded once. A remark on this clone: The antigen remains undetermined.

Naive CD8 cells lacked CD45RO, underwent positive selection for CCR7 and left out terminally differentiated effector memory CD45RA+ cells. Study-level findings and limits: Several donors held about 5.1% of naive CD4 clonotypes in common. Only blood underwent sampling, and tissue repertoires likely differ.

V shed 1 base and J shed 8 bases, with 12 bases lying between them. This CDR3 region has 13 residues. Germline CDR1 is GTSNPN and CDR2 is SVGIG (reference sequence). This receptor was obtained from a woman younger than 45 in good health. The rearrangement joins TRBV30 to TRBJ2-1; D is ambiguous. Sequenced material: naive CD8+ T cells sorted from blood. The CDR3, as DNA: TGTGCCTGGAGTGCGACCAATTGGGATGAGCAGTTCTTC. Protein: CAWSATNWDEQFF.